The next 14 T cell receptor beta chains were all read from a single sample in a study of shared clonotypes between healthy human individuals (dated by TCRdb to 2018 to 2020). CD8 naive samples were CD45RO-negative cells positively selected for CCR7, giving a CD45RA+CCR7+ population that excluded TemRA cells. Library preparation used the immunoSEQ multiplex PCR assay. TCRdb stores this immuneACCESS table with in-frame sequences only. Part of the clones is absent; in the studies checked, under half of the shortfall reflects unresolved V genes, and no reason is known for the rest. The sample has about 2,100,000 clones on record, about 92% of them singletons. Of the sample, under 2% is held by the ten largest clones. Sequencing input: naive CD8+ T cells from PBMCs. The sample's cell subset or site label, decoded: CD45RA+CCR7+. The source of these receptors is a man between 18 and 29 years old in good health. Some clones in this sample may be carry-over from other donors' samples.

The chain uses TRBV28 and TRBJ1-1; 8 nucleotides agree with TRBD1. Germline V gene sequence: CDR1 MDHEN, CDR2 SYDVKM. The CDR3 runs 14 residues. With V trimmed by 8 bases and J by 2 bases, 7 bases remained unmatched. CDR3 bases: TGTGCCAGCGGGAGGACAGGGCCAAACACTGAAGCTTTCTTT. It specifies CASGRTGPNTEAFF.

In regard to this clone: Other DNA variants within this sample encode the same CDR3. This sequence joins TRBV27 and TRBJ2-7; D remains unclear. This CDR3 has 12 amino acids. V dropped 4 bases and J dropped 2 bases, with 6 bases sitting between them. Per the germline V gene, CDR1 is MNHEY and CDR2 is SMNVEV (reference sequence). In DNA form, the CDR3 reads TGTGCCAGCAGTTCTGGGACCTACGAGCAGTACTTC. Its translation is CASSSGTYEQYF.

V usage is TRBV19 and J usage is TRBJ2-1; 7 bases line up with TRBD2. After removal of 3 bases from V and 9 bases from J, the junction contained 14 bases not matched to a gene. The germline V gene has CDR1 LNHDA and CDR2 SQIVND (reference sequence). The CDR3 consists of 16 residues. CDR3 sequence: CASSIPSEGRDSEQFF. The DNA of the CDR3 is TGTGCCAGTAGTATCCCTAGCGAGGGGAGGGATAGTGAGCAGTTCTTC.

V and J are TRBV28 and TRBJ2-1; TRBD2 matches 9 bases. The length of the CDR3 is 15 residues. V trimming: 2 bases; J trimming: 4 bases; junction bases outside the gene matches: 3. Looked up from germline, CDR1 is MDHEN and CDR2 is SYDVKM. The CDR3 is CASSLERGVYNEQFF. CDR3 nucleotides: TGTGCCAGCAGTTTAGAGCGGGGGGTTTACAATGAGCAGTTCTTC.

This chain joins TRBV2 and TRBJ2-7; 9 nucleotides match TRBD1. The CDR3 loop spans 19 amino acids. V trimming: 0 bases; J trimming: 2 bases; junction bases outside the gene matches: 14. The V gene's germline CDR1 is SNHLY and CDR2 FYNNEI. In DNA form, the CDR3 reads TGTGCCAGCAGTGAAGCGCAACTGATGGGACAGGGCTTACCCTACGAGCAGTACTTC. It is translated as CASSEAQLMGQGLPYEQYF.

V is TRBV6-5 and J is TRBJ2-3, with a possible D match to TRBD2 (5 bases). The CDR3 extends over 14 amino acids. The V gene's germline CDR1 is MNHEY and CDR2 SVGAGI. V lost 3 bases and J lost 4, with 11 bases in between. The CDR3 nucleotides are TGTGCCAGCAGTTATACTAGAACCCCAGATACGCAGTATTTT. Amino acids: CASSYTRTPDTQYF.

This clone is a singleton in its sample. This chain's CDR3 is CASSLEILWAGVQETQYF. DNA for the CDR3: TGTGCCAGCAGCTTAGAAATTCTTTGGGCAGGGGTTCAAGAGACCCAGTACTTC. This chain uses TRBV11-2 with TRBJ2-5, with D possibly TRBD1 on 6 matching bases. The CDR3 has 18 residues. CDR1 SGHAT and CDR2 FQNNGV come from the germline V gene. Trimming removed 0 bases at V and 2 bases at J, with 19 bases between.

This chain uses TRBV19 with TRBJ2-6; 9 bases are a match to TRBD1. CDR1 LNHDA and CDR2 SQIVND come from the germline V gene (reference sequence). The ends lost 6 bases at V and 2 bases at J; junction bases unmatched: 11. The CDR3 runs to 18 residues. The CDR3 region has the DNA TGTGCCAGTAGGAAACCGGGACAGGGAACTCCTGGGGCCAACGTCCTGACTTTC. Translated, it gives CASRKPGQGTPGANVLTF.

V is TRBV10-3 and J is TRBJ2-3; TRBD2 aligns across 7 bases. CDR1 and CDR2 (germline): ENHRY, SYGVKD. This CDR3 comprises 14 residues. V trimming: 6 bases; J trimming: 2 bases; junction bases outside the gene matches: 5. The CDR3, as DNA: TGTGCCATCAGGGCTAGCGGTCTCACAGATACGCAGTATTTT. It codes for CAIRASGLTDTQYF.

The chain carries TRBV9 and TRBJ1-5; D might be TRBD1 (6 bases). The germline V gene has CDR1 SGDLS and CDR2 YYNGEE. V lost 2 bases, J lost 5 bases, and 11 bases lay in between. The CDR3 is made up of 14 amino acids. Here the CDR3 reads CASSVSDSHQPQHF. The CDR3 DNA sequence: TGTGCCAGCAGCGTTTCGGACAGCCATCAGCCCCAGCATTTT.

The CDR3 nucleotides are TGTGCCAGCAGTGAAGACAACTACGAGCAGTACTTC. This translates into CASSEDNYEQYF. The chain is built from TRBV2 and TRBJ2-7, with no clear D. The CDR3 is made up of 12 amino acids. CDR1 and CDR2 from the germline V gene are SNHLY and FYNNEI. The V end was cut by 1 base, the J end by 3 bases, with 4 bases between.

The V call is TRBV27, the J call TRBJ2-7; TRBD2 aligns across 11 bases. Germline CDR1 and CDR2: MNHEY and SMNVEV (reference sequence). CDR3 length: 16 residues. V shed 3 bases and J 5 bases; nucleotides not matched to a gene: 9. CDR3 bases: TGTGCCAGCAGTTTTGGAACTAGCGGGAGTGTTAACGAGCAGTACTTC. Translation gives CASSFGTSGSVNEQYF.

The chain recombines TRBV19 with TRBJ1-3, with D maybe TRBD1 (5 bases). CDR1 LNHDA and CDR2 SQIVND come from the germline V gene (reference sequence). This CDR3 spans 15 amino acids. V was clipped by 10 bases and J by 0 bases, with 16 bases between them. The CDR3 sequence is CATATVYYSGNTIYF. CDR3 nucleotides: TGTGCCACCGCGACAGTATATTACTCTGGAAACACCATATATTTT.

V gene TRBV29-1 combines with J gene TRBJ2-5; TRBD2 aligns across 8 bases. Germline lookup yields CDR1 SQVTM and CDR2 ANQGSEA. The CDR3 totals 13 residues. V dropped 5 bases and J dropped 5; count of bases not matched to a gene: 7. The CDR3 reads CSVWAGGWETQYF. CDR3 bases: TGCAGCGTTTGGGCGGGAGGTTGGGAGACCCAGTACTTC.